This T cell receptor (beta chain) was recorded in a study of blood T cells in healthy people across ages. The study, taken as a whole, reports: The recorded TCR beta diversity per million T cells decreased in a roughly linear manner with age. Possibly, changes in expanded clonotypes were confounded because donor CMV status was unknown.

Germline values: CDR1 SGHAT, CDR2 FQNNGV. The CDR3 has 12 residues. Trimming took 4 bases from V and 9 from J, leaving 10 bases between them. The second PCR ran roughly 6 to 11 cycles with a sample-barcoded 5' primer and J-beta primers. Every cDNA molecule carried a tag from a template-switch adaptor bearing 12 random nucleotides. One entry per CDR3 protein results from TCRdb running MiXCR on the 5' RACE reads. The sample lists 700,000 or so distinct CDR3 sequences, roughly two fifths seen once, with around 30% in the top ten. This clonotype was observed a few times. Its antigen is as yet unknown. Each sample had at least 6 million PBMCs isolated.

Sequencing was carried out using blood. This rearrangement joins TRBV11-2 to TRBJ2-1; D unresolved. The TCR comes from a man older than 75 in good health. CDR3 region: CASSSVSVEQFF. DNA of the CDR3: TGTGCCAGCAGCTCCGTTAGTGTTGAGCAGTTCTTC.